The 24 T cell receptor beta chains listed next were all sequenced from one sample in a study of post-analysis software for immune sequencing data. Notes on the study in general: Five TRBV segments (TRBV5-6, TRBV5-1 and TRBV20-1 among them) occurred more frequently in patients than in controls.

Their antigen targets remain unknown. Researchers reported that TCR beta cDNA libraries carried unique molecular identifiers. From the PCR reads, TCRdb called clonotypes with MiXCR, one entry per CDR3 protein. The sample includes 740,000 or so distinct CDR3 sequences, about 57% of them seen just once. Sequenced material: blood. These receptors were collected from a girl under 18 with multiple sclerosis.

A few counts support this clonotype. The chain couples TRBV4-1 to TRBJ2-7, with D hard to call. The CDR3 extends over 14 amino acids. Germline loops: CDR1 MGHRA, CDR2 YSYEKL. V dropped 1 base and J dropped 3 bases, with 10 bases sitting between them. The CDR3 spells CASSQVGQLYEQYF. The CDR3 nucleotides read TGCGCCAGCAGCCAAGTTGGCCAGCTCTACGAGCAGTACTTC.

The chain carries TRBV10-3 and TRBJ1-2, with a possible D match to TRBD1 (5 bases). Germline V CDR1 and CDR2: ENHRY, SYGVKD. Trimming stripped 1 base from V and 4 bases from J, with 13 bases between. The CDR3 is 15 amino acids. The CDR3 nucleotides read TGTGCCATCAGTGAGTTGGGACCCTCGCTCTATGGCTACACCTTC. This encodes CAISELGPSLYGYTF.

This clonotype was seen only a few times. The chain combines TRBV2 with TRBJ2-5; D not certain. Trimming took 7 bases from V and 11 from J, leaving 26 bases between them. The CDR3 is 15 amino acids. Germline V lookup: CDR1 SNHLY, CDR2 FYNNEI. CDR3 protein: CASISSVGLSYGQYF. The CDR3 DNA sequence: TGTGCCAGCATATCATCAGTGGGTCTCTCCTACGGGCAGTACTTC.

The chain recombines TRBV28 with TRBJ2-5, with 11 bases identical to TRBD1. The CDR3 runs 22 residues. The germline V gene has CDR1 MDHEN and CDR2 SYDVKM. V lost 3 bases and J lost 1; bases outside the gene matches: 22. The CDR3 sequence: CASSLLLDETGTGGSFQETQYF. Here the CDR3 DNA reads TGTGCCAGCAGTTTGTTACTAGACGAAACCGGGACAGGGGGATCTTTCCAAGAGACCCAGTACTTC. Full variable domain (missing parts from reference TRBV28 and TRBJ2-5): DVKVTQSSRYLVKRTGEKVFLECVQDMDHENMFWYRQDPGLGLRLIYFSYDVKMKEKGDIPEGYSVSREKKERFSLILESASTNQTSMYLCASSLLLDETGTGGSFQETQYFGPGTRLLVL.

This clonotype was observed once. V is TRBV12-5 and J is TRBJ1-5, with a possible D match to TRBD1 (5 bases). CDR1 is LGHNT, CDR2 FRNRAP, per germline. The CDR3 length is 15 residues. V was shortened by 3 bases and J by 3 bases, with 12 bases between the two germline ends. The chain's CDR3 is CASGFLGRNNQPQHF. The CDR3 coding sequence is TGTGCTAGTGGTTTCCTGGGACGGAACAATCAGCCCCAGCATTTT.

This clonotype was picked up a small number of times. This chain links TRBV7-6 with TRBJ2-5, with TRBD1 matching 8 bases. Germline V gene sequence: CDR1 SGHVS, CDR2 FNYEAQ. CDR3 length equals 12 residues. With V trimmed by 4 bases and J by 11 bases, 6 bases remained unmatched. CDR3 sequence reads: CASSSVDREQYF. The CDR3 DNA reads TGTGCCAGCAGCTCAGTGGACAGGGAGCAGTACTTC.

V gene TRBV5-1 combines with J gene TRBJ2-3, with 11 bases matching TRBD2. With 4 bases clipped from V and 5 bases from J, the junction kept 15 bases outside the gene matches. CDR1 SGHRS and CDR2 YFSETQ come from the germline V gene. The CDR3 length is 18 residues. CDR3 amino acids: CASSPALAGGLFGDTQYF. Written as DNA, the CDR3 is TGCGCCAGCAGCCCGGCTTTAGCGGGGGGGCTTTTCGGAGATACGCAGTATTTT.

The chain combines TRBV12-3 or TRBV12-4 with TRBJ2-4, with unresolved D. Trimming took 6 bases from V and 0 from J, leaving 12 bases between them. This CDR3 region has 15 residues. The CDR3 DNA is TGTGCCAGCAGAAGTGGTTGGTTAGCCAAAAACATTCAGTACTTC. Translated, it gives CASRSGWLAKNIQYF.

This chain links TRBV6-1 with TRBJ2-5, with 9 positions matching TRBD1. The junction had 5 bases not matched to a gene; V was cut back by 4 bases and J by 5 bases. The CDR3 spans 14 residues. Looked up from germline, CDR1 is MNHNS and CDR2 is SASEGT. CDR3 sequence: CASSVDRGYETQYF. DNA for the CDR3: TGTGCCAGCAGTGTAGACAGGGGGTACGAGACCCAGTACTTC.

The CDR3: CSEGRASSYNEQFF. CDR3 nucleotide sequence: TGCAGCGAGGGGCGGGCGAGCTCCTACAATGAGCAGTTCTTC. The rearrangement links TRBV29-1 to TRBJ2-1; the D gene could be TRBD1 or TRBD2 (5 bases each). Germline V gene data show CDR1 as SQVTM and CDR2 as ANQGSEA. This CDR3 is built from 14 residues. V was shortened by 7 bases and J by 0 bases, with 13 bases between the two germline ends.

This clonotype has just a few counts. This chain joins TRBV6-1 and TRBJ2-1, with D tentatively TRBD2 (6 bases). The CDR3 consists of 17 residues. CDR1 MNHNS and CDR2 SASEGT come from the germline V gene. V lost 4 bases and J lost 5, with 21 bases in between. The CDR3 region is CASSGKTSPVRDNEQFF. Here the CDR3 DNA reads TGTGCCAGCAGTGGAAAGACTAGTCCCGTAAGAGACAATGAGCAGTTCTTC.

The chain couples TRBV14 to TRBJ2-7, with D perhaps matching TRBD2 (6 bases). The CDR3 extends over 15 amino acids. Germline V gives CDR1 SGHDN, CDR2 FVKESK. V gave up 4 bases and J gave up 2 bases, with 15 bases separating them. In DNA form, the CDR3 reads TGTGCCAGCAGCCGTTGGCCTAGCGAAGCCTACGAGCAGTACTTC. Its translation: CASSRWPSEAYEQYF.

This clonotype was detected a few times. V is TRBV4-1 and J is TRBJ2-1, with 7 bases lining up with TRBD1. This CDR3 has 18 residues. Germline trimming cut 2 bases from V and 4 bases from J; bases unmatched to any gene: 14. CDR1 and CDR2 (germline): MGHRA, YSYEKL. This CDR3 reads CASSQWGQSQSAYNEQFF. In DNA form, the CDR3 reads TGCGCCAGCAGCCAATGGGGACAGTCCCAATCAGCTTACAATGAGCAGTTCTTC.

This clonotype was counted between two and nine times. This chain connects TRBV7-9 to TRBJ1-2, with D uncertain. Trimming left V 0 bases short and J 4 bases short, with 6 bases between. The V gene's germline CDR1 is SEHNR and CDR2 FQNEAQ (reference sequence). The CDR3 contains 13 residues. This CDR3 is CASSLARSYGYTF. CDR3 sequence (DNA): TGTGCCAGCAGCTTAGCGCGGTCCTATGGCTACACCTTC.

This sequence joins TRBV2 and TRBJ1-1; no definite D call. V was shortened by 3 bases and J by 5 bases, with 7 bases between the two germline ends. This CDR3 is built from 12 residues. The V gene's germline CDR1 is SNHLY and CDR2 FYNNEI. CDR3 region: CASSDAGTEAFF. The CDR3, as DNA: TGTGCCAGCAGTGATGCAGGTACTGAAGCTTTCTTT.

V is TRBV6-6 and J is TRBJ2-7; D is possibly TRBD2 (7 bases). V lost 10 bases to trimming and J lost 6 bases, with 13 bases between them. CDR1 and CDR2 from the germline V gene are MNHNY and SVGAGI (reference sequence). CDR3 length: 11 residues. The CDR3 is CATQGGGEQYF. The CDR3 bases are TGTGCCACTCAAGGGGGGGGCGAGCAGTACTTC.

With regard to this clonotype: An end of the junction does not agree with germline; a read error may underlie this. CDR3: CSARDPGGSLGNERFF. In DNA, the CDR3 is TGCAGTGCTAGAGACCCGGGAGGGAGCCTAGGTAATGAGCGGTTCTTC. The rearrangement uses TRBV20-1 and TRBJ2-1, with 8 bases lining up with TRBD2. Germline CDR1 DFQATT, CDR2 SNEGSKA (reference sequence). There are 16 residues in the CDR3.

DNA of the CDR3: TGCAGCGTTGACGGGACTAGCGGTCAGGCCTACAATGAGCAGTTCTTC. This gives the protein CSVDGTSGQAYNEQFF. This chain joins TRBV29-1 and TRBJ2-1, with TRBD2 matching 11 bases. The CDR3 is 16 amino acids. Germline CDR1 and CDR2: SQVTM and ANQGSEA. The J segment lost 2 bases and the V segment lost 3 bases, leaving 6 bases of the junction unmatched.

The CDR3 DNA reads TGCAGTGCTAGTTCCGGGAATAACTACGAGCAGTACTTC. Protein: CSASSGNNYEQYF. The J gene is TRBJ2-4, the V gene TRBV20-1, with D maybe TRBD2 (5 bases). Matching the DNA end better, TRBJ2-7 makes the J call doubtful. There are 13 residues in the CDR3. CDR1 and CDR2 from the germline V gene are DFQATT and SNEGSKA (reference sequence).

CDR3 in amino acids: CSARESGASVGAFEYF. Here the CDR3 DNA reads TGCAGTGCTAGAGAAAGTGGAGCCTCTGTGGGGGCCTTTGAGTACTTC. The chain is built from TRBV20-1 and TRBJ2-5, with TRBD1 as a possible D gene (6 bases). Looked up from germline, CDR1 is DFQATT and CDR2 is SNEGSKA (reference sequence). This CDR3 spans 16 amino acids. V lost 0 bases and J 12 bases, leaving 26 bases between the germline ends.

This clonotype was observed a few times. The genes are TRBV20-1 and TRBJ2-5, with 7 bases lining up with TRBD2. The CDR3 is 13 amino acids. Germline V lookup: CDR1 DFQATT, CDR2 SNEGSKA (reference sequence). V gave up 3 bases and J gave up 5 bases; unmatched junction bases: 6. The CDR3 DNA reads as TGCAGTGCTAGTTCTGCGGGAGATGAGACCCAGTACTTC. Amino acid sequence: CSASSAGDETQYF.

This rearrangement joins TRBV4-1 to TRBJ1-2; D possibly corresponds to TRBD1 (5 bases). This CDR3 contains 17 residues. The germline V gene encodes CDR1 MGHRA and CDR2 YSYEKL. Trimming cost V 0 bases and J 4 bases, with 18 bases left between them. The CDR3 nucleotides read TGCGCCAGCAGCCAAGAAGTATTGAAGGGGTTGGGCTATGGCTACACCTTC. Its translation: CASSQEVLKGLGYGYTF.

This chain connects TRBV29-1 to TRBJ2-5; maybe TRBD2 (5 bases). Germline CDR1 is SQVTM and CDR2 is ANQGSEA. Deletions cut 6 bases from V and 5 bases from J, with 19 bases between. The CDR3 has 14 residues. This CDR3 reads CSVRRGGKIETQYF. DNA of the CDR3: TGCAGCGTACGCCGGGGTGGAAAGATCGAGACCCAGTACTTC.

This rearrangement joins TRBV20-1 to TRBJ2-3, with unresolved D. V gave up 5 bases and J gave up 1 base, with 16 bases separating them. CDR3 length equals 15 residues. Germline values: CDR1 DFQATT, CDR2 SNEGSKA (reference sequence). CDR3 sequence (DNA): TGCAGTGCTCCGATGTTGGAGACGGGCACAGATACGCAGTATTTT. This sequence encodes CSAPMLETGTDTQYF.